Presented here are 12 T cell receptor beta chains from one specimen sequenced in a study of T cells in Graves' hyperthyroidism and ophthalmopathy. TCR beta CDR3 sequences were amplified from RNA transcripts. The primer set for the first-round RT-PCR of the TCR CDR3 was HTBI. One entry per CDR3 protein, called by TCRdb with MiXCR from the multiplex PCR reads. Of around 450,000 distinct CDR3 sequences in the sample, approximately 14% were seen once. Input material: blood. The receptors originated from a woman in her late teens or twenties with Graves' hyperthyroidism.

The chain has TRBV5-1 and TRBJ2-5; D is possibly TRBD2 (6 bases). With 0 bases removed from V and 7 bases from J, the gap between germline ends came to 10 bases. The CDR3 spans 13 residues. CDR1 and CDR2 (germline): SGHRS, YFSETQ. CDR3 sequence (DNA): TGCGCCAGCAGCTTGGGCCGGGGAGGGACCCAGTACTTC. Translation gives CASSLGRGGTQYF.

This chain uses TRBV19 with TRBJ1-5; TRBD1 aligns across 8 bases. Germline V lookup: CDR1 LNHDA, CDR2 SQIVND (reference sequence). CDR3 length: 15 residues. Trimming took 3 bases from V and 9 from J; bases not matched to a gene: 10. CDR3 sequence: CASSIGRQGLRPQHF. CDR3 nucleotides: TGTGCCAGTAGTATCGGAAGACAGGGGCTACGGCCCCAGCATTTT.

The chain uses TRBV6-2 or TRBV6-3 and TRBJ2-7; 7 bases are a match to TRBD1. V lost 8 bases, J lost 3 bases, and 19 bases stayed unmatched. Germline V gives CDR1 MNHEY, CDR2 SVGEGT. The CDR3 sequence is 17 residues long. The CDR3 DNA sequence: TGTGCCAGCTACCCCACCCTTCCGGGACAGACTAACTACGAGCAGTACTTC. It specifies CASYPTLPGQTNYEQYF.

In its sample, this clonotype was seen many times. The CDR3 sequence: CASSISDAGYTF. For the CDR3, the DNA is TGTGCCAGCAGTATCTCGGACGCTGGCTACACCTTC. The V and J genes are TRBV12-3 or TRBV12-4 and TRBJ1-2; D remains ambiguous. V lost 5 bases, J lost 7 bases, and 11 bases lay in between. The CDR3 contains 12 residues.

The chain joins TRBV5-4 to TRBJ2-1, with TRBD1 identical over 8 bases. Unmatched junction bases numbered 2, after V lost 0 bases and J lost 6 bases. CDR1 SGHNT and CDR2 YYREEE come from the germline V gene (reference sequence). This CDR3 contains 14 residues. The CDR3 DNA sequence: TGTGCCAGCAGCTTGGGACAGGGGTCCAATGAGCAGTTCTTC. This translates into CASSLGQGSNEQFF.

This clonotype was found many times. V is TRBV7-9 and J is TRBJ2-7, with D possibly being TRBD1 or TRBD2 (5 bases each). The V and J ends lost 4 bases and 9 bases respectively, with 10 bases between them. Germline V gives CDR1 SEHNR, CDR2 FQNEAQ (reference sequence). There are 11 residues in the CDR3. This CDR3 reads CASSSTGGQYF. In DNA, the CDR3 is TGTGCCAGCAGCTCAACAGGAGGGCAGTACTTC.

There are many counts of this clonotype. The chain carries TRBV4-3 and TRBJ1-2, with TRBD1 identical over 7 bases. Germline lookup yields CDR1 LGHNA and CDR2 YSLEER. This CDR3 is built from 14 residues. The V gene end was trimmed by 0 bases and the J gene end by 6 bases; junction bases not matched to a gene: 4. This CDR3 is CASSQETGSDGYTF. CDR3 in DNA: TGCGCCAGCAGCCAAGAGACAGGGTCGGATGGCTACACCTTC.

Many counts were recorded for this clonotype. J is TRBJ2-3 and V is TRBV18, with 9 bases matching TRBD2. Unmatched junction bases numbered 5, after V lost 5 bases and J lost 5 bases. Germline V gene lookup returns CDR1 KGHSH and CDR2 LQKENI. The CDR3 contains 14 residues. The CDR3 nucleotides are TGTGCCAGCTCAGTAGCGGGAGTCAGAGATACGCAGTATTTT. Protein: CASSVAGVRDTQYF.

This clonotype was counted at least ten times. V gene TRBV3-1 combines with J gene TRBJ1-2, with D hard to call. Germline lookup yields CDR1 LGHDT and CDR2 YNNKEL (reference sequence). The CDR3 is made up of 14 amino acids. With 3 bases removed from V and 1 base from J, the gap between germline ends came to 9 bases. CDR3 amino acids: CASSQPGINYGYTF. The CDR3 bases are TGTGCCAGCAGCCAGCCGGGAATTAACTATGGCTACACCTTC.

The sample holds a few counts of this clonotype. Given the absence of the conserved phenylalanine or tryptophan at the CDR3 end, a read error is likely. The J gene is TRBJ2-3, the V gene TRBV12-3 or TRBV12-4; D is ambiguous. The CDR3 loop spans 15 amino acids. Trimming cost V 5 bases and J 1 base, with 13 bases left between them. This CDR3 reads CASSPGIEGTDTQYL. For the CDR3, the DNA is TGTGCCAGCAGTCCGGGCATCGAAGGCACAGATACGCAGTATCTT.

This clonotype was counted only a few times. This sequence joins TRBV7-9 and TRBJ2-4; a weak D match, TRBD2 (7 bases). V was pared by 5 bases and J by 2 bases, with 10 bases between. The CDR3 has 14 residues. The germline CDR1 and CDR2 sequences are SEHNR and FQNEAQ (reference sequence). DNA of the CDR3: TGTGCCAGCAGCCCCGGGGGGCCCAAAAACATTCAGTACTTC. This codes for CASSPGGPKNIQYF.

The table lists this clonotype with many counts. The chain has TRBV28 and TRBJ2-3; D not certain. In germline, CDR1 is MDHEN, CDR2 SYDVKM. V was trimmed by 2 bases and J by 6 bases, leaving 9 bases between them. This CDR3 has 13 residues. The CDR3 spells CASSLPTVDTQYF. CDR3 nucleotides: TGTGCCAGCAGTTTACCCACGGTTGATACGCAGTATTTT.